Below, 4 T cell receptor beta chains from the same sample are listed, as sequenced in a study of T cell clonotyping in hematopoietic cell transplantation. Clones were sequenced by immunoSEQ multiplex PCR, and TCRdb holds only the in-frame ones, with some missing. The sample lists approximately 41,000 clones, approximately 81% seen once, with about 2.6% in the top ten. Regarding time point: recipient sample about 28 days before transplant, after cytoreduction. The starting material was peripheral blood mononuclear cells, obtained before stem cell transplant. Receptors were obtained from a man aged 55 to 70 with acute myeloid leukemia. Some clones in this sample may be carry-over from other donors' samples.

The chain recombines TRBV16 with TRBJ1-1; D is ambiguous. Germline V gene sequence: CDR1 KGHSY, CDR2 FQNENV. The CDR3 totals 12 residues. Trimming took 4 bases from V and 2 from J, leaving 5 bases between them. The CDR3 is CASSPTNTEAFF. The CDR3 DNA reads as TGTGCCAGCAGCCCGACAAACACTGAAGCTTTCTTT.

The V gene is TRBV2, the J gene TRBJ2-2, with D possibly matching TRBD1 (6 bases). This CDR3 contains 14 residues. The V end was cut by 10 bases, the J end by 4 bases, with 16 bases between. Germline CDR1 reads SNHLY; CDR2 reads FYNNEI. Here the CDR3 DNA reads TGTGCCAAAAAGTCAGGGGAGATCACCGGGGAGCTGTTTTTT. Translating gives CAKKSGEITGELFF.

This clone was detected only once. The chain carries TRBV7-2 and TRBJ2-6; D is uncertain. V lost 4 bases and J lost 0, with 7 bases in between. The CDR3 loop spans 15 amino acids. Germline V CDR1 and CDR2: SGHTA, FQGNSA. The CDR3 DNA reads TGTGCCAGCAGCTGGACGGGCTCTGGGGCCAACGTCCTGACTTTC. This codes for CASSWTGSGANVLTF.

In its sample, this clone was seen once. V is TRBV27 and J is TRBJ1-6, with 12 bases aligning to TRBD1. The CDR3 consists of 18 residues. Trimming at V came to 7 bases and at J to 9 bases, leaving 16 bases not matched to a gene. Germline V gene lookup returns CDR1 MNHEY and CDR2 SMNVEV (reference sequence). Written as DNA, the CDR3 is TGTGCCAGCACCTTATCCGGGACAGGGGGCTGGACGGGTTCACCCCTCCACTTT. It codes for CASTLSGTGGWTGSPLHF.